Each of the 11 T cell receptor beta chains below was sequenced from the same sample in a study of early T cells in non-severe SARS-CoV-2 infection. MiXCR was run by TCRdb on the 5' RACE reads, yielding one entry per CDR3 protein. Of around 80,000 distinct CDR3 sequences detected, approximately 14% appear once; the ten largest clones hold about 1.5%. The sample was whole blood. These receptors were obtained from an adult who was a healthcare worker with PCR-confirmed SARS-CoV-2 infection or an uninfected control (not recorded which).

Remarks on this clonotype: A much larger clone lies one base from this, so it may be a read error. V usage is TRBV7-8 and J usage is TRBJ1-1; D gene uncertain. Germline CDR1 is SGHVS and CDR2 is FQNEAQ. This CDR3 is built from 13 residues. The ends were cut back, 4 bases at V and 4 bases at J, with 10 bases in the middle. The CDR3 sequence: CASSSMRATEAFF. In nucleotides, the CDR3 is TGTGCCAGCAGCTCAATGCGGGCCACTGAAGCTTTCTTT. Filled out from reference TRBV7-8 and TRBJ1-1, the complete variable domain reads GAGVSQSPRYKVAKRGQDVALRCDPISGHVSLFWYQQALGQGPEFLTYFQNEAQLDKSGLPSDRFFAERPEGSVSTLKIQRTQQEDSAVYLCASSSMRATEAFFGQGTRLTVV.

The V and J genes are TRBV18 and TRBJ2-7, with D uncertain. Germline values: CDR1 KGHSH, CDR2 LQKENI. The V end lost 2 bases, the J end lost 3 bases, and 5 bases lay between the germline ends. The CDR3 is 12 residues long. CDR3 in amino acids: CASSPGDYEQYF. The CDR3 nucleotides read TGTGCCAGCTCACCAGGGGACTACGAGCAGTACTTC.

This chain joins TRBV9 and TRBJ1-1; D gene ambiguous. The CDR3 covers 12 residues. Per germline, CDR1 SGDLS and CDR2 YYNGEE. The V end was cut by 3 bases, the J end by 1 base, with 4 bases between. This CDR3 is CASSAPNTEAFF. The CDR3 region has the DNA TGTGCCAGCAGCGCACCGAACACTGAAGCTTTCTTT.

This clonotype has at least ten counts. The CDR3, as DNA: TGTGCCAGCAGCCACGGGACAGGGAGGCGAGCTTTCTTT. It yields the protein CASSHGTGRRAFF. This chain links TRBV3-1 with TRBJ1-1; 9 nucleotides match TRBD1. With V trimmed by 3 bases and J by 10 bases, 6 bases remained unmatched. There are 13 residues in the CDR3. Germline V gene data show CDR1 as LGHDT and CDR2 as YNNKEL (reference sequence).

This clonotype occurred a few times. This chain joins TRBV4-1 and TRBJ2-5; TRBD1 aligns across 9 bases. CDR3 length: 14 amino acids. The ends lost 5 bases at V and 4 bases at J; junction bases unmatched: 5. In germline, CDR1 is MGHRA, CDR2 YSYEKL. The CDR3 protein is CASSTGTGPETQYF. CDR3 in DNA: TGCGCCAGCAGCACCGGGACAGGGCCAGAGACCCAGTACTTC.

This clonotype was detected ten times or more. The chain carries TRBV19 and TRBJ1-2, with no clear D. V lost 0 bases, J lost 5 bases, and 7 bases lay in between. The CDR3 has 13 residues. CDR1 and CDR2 from the germline V gene are LNHDA and SQIVND (reference sequence). The CDR3 nucleotides read TGTGCCAGTAGTATAGATCGGCTGTATGGCTACACCTTC. Translated: CASSIDRLYGYTF.

The V and J genes are TRBV20-1 and TRBJ2-3, with D tentatively TRBD1 (7 bases). The V end lost 4 bases, the J end lost 3 bases, and 11 bases lay between the germline ends. The germline CDR1 and CDR2 sequences are DFQATT and SNEGSKA (reference sequence). The CDR3 sequence is 13 residues long. The CDR3 loop reads CSAISGGTDTQYF. The DNA for the CDR3 is TGCAGTGCTATATCAGGGGGGACAGATACGCAGTATTTT.

This clonotype was observed at least ten times. The rearrangement links TRBV7-9 to TRBJ2-3, with D possibly being TRBD2 (5 bases). This CDR3 comprises 14 residues. Germline V gives CDR1 SEHNR, CDR2 FQNEAQ (reference sequence). V was clipped by 3 bases and J by 3 bases, with 10 bases between them. DNA for the CDR3: TGTGCCAGCAGCTTTGTCGGGGTGACAGATACGCAGTATTTT. Its protein product is CASSFVGVTDTQYF.

Only a few counts were recorded for this clonotype. The chain uses TRBV20-1 and TRBJ2-7, with D possibly being TRBD1 (5 bases). Germline V gene data show CDR1 as DFQATT and CDR2 as SNEGSKA (reference sequence). The CDR3 is 14 residues long. Trimming took 0 bases from V and 10 from J, leaving 19 bases between them. The CDR3 nucleotides are TGCAGTGCTAGAGATCGTCATCAGGGTGACTTACAGTACTTC. Its protein product is CSARDRHQGDLQYF.

V is TRBV9 and J is TRBJ1-1; no clear D gene. The CDR3 is 16 amino acids. Trimming removed 4 bases at V and 4 bases at J, with 20 bases between. In germline, CDR1 is SGDLS, CDR2 YYNGEE. The CDR3 sequence is CASSTQSGNLATEAFF. CDR3 bases: TGTGCCAGCAGCACCCAAAGCGGTAACTTAGCCACTGAAGCTTTCTTT.

There are a few counts of this clonotype. The rearrangement uses TRBV11-2 and TRBJ2-3; TRBD1 matches 8 bases. The CDR3 extends over 14 amino acids. V lost 5 bases to trimming and J lost 10 bases; unmatched junction nucleotides: 11. Per the germline V gene, CDR1 is SGHAT and CDR2 is FQNNGV. Here the CDR3 DNA reads TGTGCCAGCAGCCCTGAGACAGGGGACCAGCCGCAGTATTTT. Protein sequence: CASSPETGDQPQYF.